Listed here are 19 T cell receptor beta chains from one sample, sequenced in a study of shared clonotypes between healthy human individuals. Clones were read by immunoSEQ multiplex PCR, and TCRdb kept only the in-frame ones, dropping some. The sample has approximately 2,000,000 clones, under 95% seen once; the top ten hold roughly 0.34%. The sample consisted of naive CD4+ T cells from PBMCs. Subset specified: CD45RA+ positively selected. These receptors originate from a man between 18 and 35 years old in good health. Some clones in this sample may be carry-over from other donors' samples.

The chain links TRBV5-6 to TRBJ1-1; 7 nucleotides match TRBD1. Germline CDR1 is SGHDT and CDR2 is YYEEEE. V lost 3 bases, J lost 10 bases, and 12 bases stayed unmatched. The CDR3 is 14 residues long. This CDR3 reads CASSYRGLDSRAFF. The CDR3 region has the DNA TGTGCCAGCAGCTACAGGGGACTTGACTCGAGAGCTTTCTTT.

This clone was counted a single time. The gene calls are TRBV15 and TRBJ2-7; a weak D match, TRBD2 (6 bases). Germline values: CDR1 LNHNV, CDR2 YYDKDF (reference sequence). This CDR3 comprises 16 residues. V was pared by 5 bases and J by 5 bases, with 22 bases between. The DNA of the CDR3 is TGTGCCACCAGCGCCCGAGGAGGGAGACTATCCCACGAGCAGTACTTC. Translation: CATSARGGRLSHEQYF.

With regard to this clone: Other DNA sequences in this sample translate to the same CDR3. The genes are TRBV20-1 and TRBJ1-5, with a possible D match to TRBD1 (5 bases). The CDR3 length is 10 residues. CDR1 DFQATT and CDR2 SNEGSKA come from the germline V gene (reference sequence). V was trimmed by 6 bases and J by 7 bases, leaving 7 bases between them. The chain's CDR3 is CSAGDQPQHF. The DNA of the CDR3 is TGCAGTGCGGGGGACCAGCCCCAGCATTTT.

This chain uses TRBV9 with TRBJ2-3; D possibly corresponds to TRBD1 (5 bases). Per germline, CDR1 SGDLS and CDR2 YYNGEE. V was shortened by 2 bases and J by 1 base, with 11 bases between the two germline ends. The length of the CDR3 is 15 residues. This CDR3 is CASSVGQFGTDTQYF. The CDR3 DNA is TGTGCCAGCAGCGTGGGGCAGTTCGGCACAGATACGCAGTATTTT.

V usage is TRBV9 and J usage is TRBJ1-4, with D hard to call. The CDR3 has 17 amino acids. Germline CDR1 reads SGDLS; CDR2 reads YYNGEE. The ends were cut back, 2 bases at V and 0 bases at J, with 14 bases in the middle. In nucleotides, the CDR3 is TGTGCCAGCAGCGTCCGGCCCCTCATAGCAACTAATGAAAAACTGTTTTTT. Encoded protein: CASSVRPLIATNEKLFF.

The chain is built from TRBV4-3 and TRBJ2-2; D may match TRBD1 or TRBD2 (6 bases each). Germline V gives CDR1 LGHNA, CDR2 YSLEER. The CDR3 sequence is 18 residues long. V lost 0 bases to trimming and J lost 4 bases, with 18 bases between them. As DNA, the CDR3 is TGCGCCAGCAGCCAAGATGCCGGGGGCAGGTCGGGCACCGGGGAGCTGTTTTTT. Protein: CASSQDAGGRSGTGELFF.

The V gene is TRBV7-2, the J gene TRBJ2-7; 7 positions match TRBD2. CDR1 is SGHTA and CDR2 is FQGNSA in the germline V gene. The CDR3 totals 16 residues. V lost 3 bases and J lost 0; bases outside the gene matches: 8. CDR3 region: CASSFIAGVTSYEQYF. DNA of the CDR3: TGTGCCAGCAGCTTTATTGCGGGAGTGACCTCCTACGAGCAGTACTTC. Supplemented by reference TRBV7-2 and TRBJ2-7, the full variable domain reads GAGVSQSPSNKVTEKGKDVELRCDPISGHTALYWYRQSLGQGLEFLIYFQGNSAPDKSGLPSDRFSAERTGGSVSTLTIQRTQQEDSAVYLCASSFIAGVTSYEQYFGPGTRLTVT.

This rearrangement joins TRBV7-9 to TRBJ1-1, with D uncertain. V was pared by 4 bases and J by 1 base, with 7 bases between. Germline CDR1 SEHNR, CDR2 FQNEAQ (reference sequence). This CDR3 is built from 13 residues. For the CDR3, the DNA is TGTGCCAGCAGCTCCCGAGAGAACACTGAAGCTTTCTTT. Translated, it gives CASSSRENTEAFF.

This sequence joins TRBV5-1 and TRBJ2-5, with D possibly matching TRBD2 (6 bases). Between the trimmed V and J ends, which lost 2 bases and 9 bases, there was a span of 14 bases. Germline values: CDR1 SGHRS, CDR2 YFSETQ. This CDR3 has 13 residues. The chain's CDR3 is CASSFQGGEAQYF. In DNA, the CDR3 is TGCGCCAGCAGCTTTCAGGGCGGGGAAGCCCAGTACTTC.

This clone has a single count. The V call is TRBV5-1, the J call TRBJ2-5; 7 nucleotides line up with TRBD1. The V segment lost 5 bases and the J segment 1 base; nucleotides outside the gene matches: 8. Germline CDR1 SGHRS, CDR2 YFSETQ. The CDR3 runs 15 residues. CDR3 sequence: CASRPQGQTQETQYF. CDR3 nucleotide sequence: TGCGCCAGCAGACCTCAGGGACAGACCCAAGAGACCCAGTACTTC.

The chain links TRBV5-4 to TRBJ2-1; 7 bases are a match to TRBD2. Germline V gives CDR1 SGHNT, CDR2 YYREEE (reference sequence). Unmatched junction bases numbered 3, after V lost 3 bases and J lost 0 bases. The CDR3 consists of 15 residues. CDR3 loop: CASSYLADSYNEQFF. DNA for the CDR3: TGTGCCAGCAGCTATCTAGCGGACTCCTACAATGAGCAGTTCTTC. The complete variable domain, with remaining parts taken from reference TRBV5-4 and TRBJ2-1, reads ETGVTQSPTHLIKTRGQQVTLRCSSQSGHNTVSWYQQALGQGPQFIFQYYREEENGRGNFPPRFSGLQFPNYSSELNVNALELDDSALYLCASSYLADSYNEQFFGPGTRLTVL.

This chain uses TRBV5-1 with TRBJ1-4; 7 bases map to TRBD1. CDR1 and CDR2 from the germline V gene are SGHRS and YFSETQ. This CDR3 is built from 15 residues. J was trimmed by 4 bases and V by 3 bases; bases with no gene match: 6. The CDR3 DNA is TGCGCCAGCAGCTACACAGGGGATCGTAATGAAAAACTGTTTTTT. Translation: CASSYTGDRNEKLFF.

On this clone: Other DNA sequences in this specimen translate into the identical CDR3. The rearrangement joins TRBV7-9 to TRBJ2-2, with D unresolved. Trimming took 1 base from V and 2 from J, leaving 8 bases between them. Germline V gene data show CDR1 as SEHNR and CDR2 as FQNEAQ (reference sequence). The CDR3 has 15 residues. CDR3 bases: TGTGCCAGCAGCTTAGGGGCGTCCAACACCGGGGAGCTGTTTTTT. Translating gives CASSLGASNTGELFF.

This chain connects TRBV5-1 to TRBJ2-5; 10 bases agree with TRBD2. The CDR3 spans 15 residues. V dropped 2 bases and J dropped 5; count of bases not matched to a gene: 6. CDR1 and CDR2 (germline): SGHRS, YFSETQ. For the CDR3, the DNA is TGCGCCAGCAGCTTTGGGACTAGCGAATCGGAGACCCAGTACTTC. The encoded protein is CASSFGTSESETQYF. The variable domain in full, completed from reference TRBV5-1 and TRBJ2-5, reads KAGVTQTPRYLIKTRGQQVTLSCSPISGHRSVSWYQQTPGQGLQFLFEYFSETQRNKGNFPGRFSGRQFSNSRSEMNVSTLELGDSALYLCASSFGTSESETQYFGPGTRLLVL.

The rearrangement uses TRBV9 and TRBJ1-3; 7 bases line up with TRBD1. The CDR3 is 16 residues long. The germline V gene has CDR1 SGDLS and CDR2 YYNGEE. Germline trimming cut 2 bases from V and 0 bases from J; bases unmatched to any gene: 5. CDR3 coding DNA: TGTGCCAGCAGCGTCCGGGACAGCCGCTCTGGAAACACCATATATTTT. Amino acid sequence: CASSVRDSRSGNTIYF.

This clone was observed a handful of times. Other DNA sequences in this sample translate to the same CDR3. The J gene is TRBJ1-1, the V gene TRBV29-1; 8 bases map to TRBD1. CDR3 size: 12 residues. Trimming cost V 7 bases and J 1 base; bases outside gene matches: 2. The germline CDR1 and CDR2 sequences are SQVTM and ANQGSEA. The CDR3 coding sequence is TGCAGCGCTGACAGGGGGAACACTGAAGCTTTCTTT. Encoded protein: CSADRGNTEAFF.

The CDR3, as DNA: TGTGCCACCAGCAGAGGCGGACAGGCTGGGGAGGGACTGTTTTTT. This encodes CATSRGGQAGEGLFF. The chain has TRBV15 and TRBJ1-4; 7 bases are shared with TRBD1. The CDR3 contains 15 residues. V lost 1 base and J lost 13; bases outside the gene matches: 12. Germline CDR1 is LNHNV and CDR2 is YYDKDF (reference sequence).

This chain connects TRBV28 to TRBJ2-7; 8 bases are shared with TRBD2. The CDR3 has 13 residues. Trimming cost V 6 bases and J 7 bases; bases outside gene matches: 8. Germline lookup yields CDR1 MDHEN and CDR2 SYDVKM. The CDR3 DNA reads TGTGCCAGCAGCCGGGGGGGAGGAAATGAGCAGTACTTC. Translation: CASSRGGGNEQYF.

The chain couples TRBV6-5 to TRBJ1-2, with 7 bases lining up with TRBD1. V was pared by 6 bases and J by 0 bases, with 7 bases of the junction left unmatched. The germline V gene encodes CDR1 MNHEY and CDR2 SVGAGI. This CDR3 region has 15 residues. The CDR3 DNA sequence: TGTGCCAGCAGAACCCACAGGGGCCCTAACTATGGCTACACCTTC. This sequence encodes CASRTHRGPNYGYTF.